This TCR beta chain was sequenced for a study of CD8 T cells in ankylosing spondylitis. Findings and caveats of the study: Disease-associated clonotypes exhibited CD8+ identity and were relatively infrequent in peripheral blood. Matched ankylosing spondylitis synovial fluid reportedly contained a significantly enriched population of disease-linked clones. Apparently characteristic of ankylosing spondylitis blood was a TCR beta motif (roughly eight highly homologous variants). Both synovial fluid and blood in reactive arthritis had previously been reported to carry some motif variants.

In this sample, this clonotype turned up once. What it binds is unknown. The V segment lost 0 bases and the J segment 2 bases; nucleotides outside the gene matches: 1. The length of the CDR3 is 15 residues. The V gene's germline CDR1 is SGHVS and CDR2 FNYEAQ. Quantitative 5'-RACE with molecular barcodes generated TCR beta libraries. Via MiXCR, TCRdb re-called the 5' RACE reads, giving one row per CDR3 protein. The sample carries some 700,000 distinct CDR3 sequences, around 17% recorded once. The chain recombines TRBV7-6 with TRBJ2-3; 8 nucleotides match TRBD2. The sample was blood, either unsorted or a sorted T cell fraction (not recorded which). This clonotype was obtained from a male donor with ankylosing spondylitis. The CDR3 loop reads CASSLALAATDTQYF. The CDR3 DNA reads TGTGCCAGCAGCTTAGCACTAGCGGCCACAGATACGCAGTATTTT.